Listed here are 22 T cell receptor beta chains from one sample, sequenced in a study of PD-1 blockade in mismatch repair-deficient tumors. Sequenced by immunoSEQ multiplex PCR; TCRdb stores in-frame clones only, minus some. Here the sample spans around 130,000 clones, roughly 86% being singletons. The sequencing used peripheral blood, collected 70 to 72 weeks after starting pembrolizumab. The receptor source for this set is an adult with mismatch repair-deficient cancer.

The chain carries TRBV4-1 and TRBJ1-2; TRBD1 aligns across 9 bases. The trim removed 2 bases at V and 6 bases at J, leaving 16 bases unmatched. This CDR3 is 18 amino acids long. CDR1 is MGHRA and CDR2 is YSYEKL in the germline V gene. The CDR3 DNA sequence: TGCGCCAGCAGCCAAAAAAGCCCACAGGGGGCCTCACTTCATGGCTACACCTTC. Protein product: CASSQKSPQGASLHGYTF.

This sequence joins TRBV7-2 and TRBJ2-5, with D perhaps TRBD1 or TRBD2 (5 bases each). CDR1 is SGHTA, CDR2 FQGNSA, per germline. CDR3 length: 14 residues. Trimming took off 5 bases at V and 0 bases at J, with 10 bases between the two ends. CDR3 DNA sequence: TGTGCCAGCAGCACGGGACGGTACCAAGAGACCCAGTACTTC. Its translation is CASSTGRYQETQYF.

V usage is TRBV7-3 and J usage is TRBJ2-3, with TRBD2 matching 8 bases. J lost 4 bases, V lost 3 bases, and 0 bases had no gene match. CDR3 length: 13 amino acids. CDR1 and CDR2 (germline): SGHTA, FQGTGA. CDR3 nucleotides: TGTGCCAGCAGCTTGGGACTAGCAGATACGCAGTATTTT. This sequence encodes CASSLGLADTQYF. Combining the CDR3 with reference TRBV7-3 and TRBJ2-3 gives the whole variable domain GAGVSQTPSNKVTEKGKYVELRCDPISGHTALYWYRQSLGQGPEFLIYFQGTGAADDSGLPNDRFFAVRPEGSVSTLKIQRTERGDSAVYLCASSLGLADTQYFGPGTRLTVL.

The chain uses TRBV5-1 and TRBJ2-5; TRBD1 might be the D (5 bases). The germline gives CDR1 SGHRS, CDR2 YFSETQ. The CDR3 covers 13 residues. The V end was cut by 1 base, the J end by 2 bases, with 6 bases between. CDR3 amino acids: CASSLRQQETQYF. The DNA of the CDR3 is TGCGCCAGCAGCTTGCGACAGCAAGAGACCCAGTACTTC.

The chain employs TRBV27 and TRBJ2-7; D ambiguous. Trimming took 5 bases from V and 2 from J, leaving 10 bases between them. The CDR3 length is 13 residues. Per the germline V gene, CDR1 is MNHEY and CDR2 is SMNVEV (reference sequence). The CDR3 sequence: CASSLTDAYEQYF. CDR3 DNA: TGTGCCAGCAGTCTCACAGATGCCTACGAGCAGTACTTC.

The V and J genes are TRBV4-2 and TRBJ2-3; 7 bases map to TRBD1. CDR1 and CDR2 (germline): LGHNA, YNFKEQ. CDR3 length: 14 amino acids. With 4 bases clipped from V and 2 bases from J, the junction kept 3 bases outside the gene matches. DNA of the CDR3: TGTGCCAGCAGCCGACAGGGCCCCACAGATACGCAGTATTTT. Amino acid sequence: CASSRQGPTDTQYF.

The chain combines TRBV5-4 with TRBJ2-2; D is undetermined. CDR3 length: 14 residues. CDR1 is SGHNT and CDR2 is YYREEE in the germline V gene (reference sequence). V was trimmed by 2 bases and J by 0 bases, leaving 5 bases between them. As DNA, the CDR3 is TGTGCCAGCAGCTTCAAGCCGAACACCGGGGAGCTGTTTTTT. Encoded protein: CASSFKPNTGELFF.

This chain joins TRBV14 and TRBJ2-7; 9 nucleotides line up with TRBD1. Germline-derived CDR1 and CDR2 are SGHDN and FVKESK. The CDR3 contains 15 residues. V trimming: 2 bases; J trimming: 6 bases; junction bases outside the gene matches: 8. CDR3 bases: TGTGCCAGCAGCCAAACCCGGGACAGGGATTTCGAGCAGTACTTC. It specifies CASSQTRDRDFEQYF.

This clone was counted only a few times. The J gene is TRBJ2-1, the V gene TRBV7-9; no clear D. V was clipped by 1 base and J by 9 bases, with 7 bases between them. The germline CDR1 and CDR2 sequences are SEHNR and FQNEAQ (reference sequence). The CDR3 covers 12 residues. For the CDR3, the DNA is TGTGCCAGCAGCTTAGAAGGCACTGAGCAGTTCTTC. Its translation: CASSLEGTEQFF. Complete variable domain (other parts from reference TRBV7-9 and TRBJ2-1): DTGVSQNPRHKITKRGQNVTFRCDPISEHNRLYWYRQTLGQGPEFLTYFQNEAQLEKSRLLSDRFSAERPKGSFSTLEIQRTEQGDSAMYLCASSLEGTEQFFGPGTRLTVL.

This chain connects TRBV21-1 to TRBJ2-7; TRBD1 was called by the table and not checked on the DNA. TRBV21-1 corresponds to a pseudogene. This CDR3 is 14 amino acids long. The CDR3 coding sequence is TGTGCCAGCATCTGGACACCCTACTGCTACGAGCAGTACTTC. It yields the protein CASIWTPYCYEQYF.

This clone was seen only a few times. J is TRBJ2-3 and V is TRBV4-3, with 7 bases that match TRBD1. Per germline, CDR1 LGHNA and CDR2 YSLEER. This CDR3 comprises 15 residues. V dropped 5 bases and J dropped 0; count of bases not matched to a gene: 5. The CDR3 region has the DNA TGCGCCAGCAGCGATACAGGGGCTAGCACAGATACGCAGTATTTT. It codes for CASSDTGASTDTQYF.

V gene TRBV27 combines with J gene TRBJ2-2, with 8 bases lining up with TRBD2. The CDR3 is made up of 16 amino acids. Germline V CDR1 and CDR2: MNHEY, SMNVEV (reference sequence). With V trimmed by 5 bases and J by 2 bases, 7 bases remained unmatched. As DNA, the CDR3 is TGTGCCAGCAGTCCCAATAGCGGGACCAACACCGGGGAGCTGTTTTTT. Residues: CASSPNSGTNTGELFF.

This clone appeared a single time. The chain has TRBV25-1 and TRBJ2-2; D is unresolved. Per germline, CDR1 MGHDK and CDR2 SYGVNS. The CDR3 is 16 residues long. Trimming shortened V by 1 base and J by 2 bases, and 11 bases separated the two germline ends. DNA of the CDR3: TGTGCCAGCAGTGAATCTGGCAGACCAAACACCGGGGAGCTGTTTTTT. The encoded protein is CASSESGRPNTGELFF.

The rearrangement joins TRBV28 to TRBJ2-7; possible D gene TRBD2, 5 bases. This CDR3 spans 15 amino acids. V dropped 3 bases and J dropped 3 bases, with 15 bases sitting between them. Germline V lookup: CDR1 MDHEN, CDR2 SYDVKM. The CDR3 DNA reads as TGTGCCAGCAGTTTGGTAACGGGATTAGGCTACGAGCAGTACTTC. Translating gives CASSLVTGLGYEQYF.

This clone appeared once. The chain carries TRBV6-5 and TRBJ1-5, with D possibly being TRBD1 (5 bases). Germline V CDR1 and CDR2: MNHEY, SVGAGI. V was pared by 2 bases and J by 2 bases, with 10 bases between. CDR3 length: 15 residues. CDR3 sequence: CASSYGGNGNQPQHF. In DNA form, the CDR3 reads TGTGCCAGCAGTTACGGGGGGAATGGCAATCAGCCCCAGCATTTT.

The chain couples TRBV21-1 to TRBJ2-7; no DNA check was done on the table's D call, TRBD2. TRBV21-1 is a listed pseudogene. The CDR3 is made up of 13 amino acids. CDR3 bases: TGTGCCAGCAGCTTTGGGACTATCTACGAGCAGTACTTC. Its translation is CASSFGTIYEQYF.

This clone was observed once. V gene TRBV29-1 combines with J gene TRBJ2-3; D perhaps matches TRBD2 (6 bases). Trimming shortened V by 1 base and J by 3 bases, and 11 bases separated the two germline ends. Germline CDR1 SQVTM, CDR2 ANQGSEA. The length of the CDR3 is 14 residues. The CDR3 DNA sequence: TGCAGCGTTGAAGGGGTGACTAGTACAGATACGCAGTATTTT. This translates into CSVEGVTSTDTQYF.

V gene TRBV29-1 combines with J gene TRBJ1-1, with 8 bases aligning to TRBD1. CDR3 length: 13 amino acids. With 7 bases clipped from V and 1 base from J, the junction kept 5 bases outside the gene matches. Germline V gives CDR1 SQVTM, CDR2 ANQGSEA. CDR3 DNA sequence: TGCAGCGCCCGAGGACAGGGGAACACTGAAGCTTTCTTT. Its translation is CSARGQGNTEAFF.

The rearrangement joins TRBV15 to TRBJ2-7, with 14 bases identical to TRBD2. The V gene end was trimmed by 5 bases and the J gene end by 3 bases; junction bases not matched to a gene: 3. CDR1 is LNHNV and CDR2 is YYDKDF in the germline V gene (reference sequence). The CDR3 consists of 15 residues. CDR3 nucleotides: TGTGCCACCAGCGAAGGGACTAGCGGGAGCTACGAGCAGTACTTC. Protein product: CATSEGTSGSYEQYF.

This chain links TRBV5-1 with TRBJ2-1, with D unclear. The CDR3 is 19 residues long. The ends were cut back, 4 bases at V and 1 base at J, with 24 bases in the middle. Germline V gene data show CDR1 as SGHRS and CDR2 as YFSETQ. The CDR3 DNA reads TGCGCCAGCAGCCCAGGAAGGACGAAACTGGCGGAATCCTACAATGAGCAGTTCTTC. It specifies CASSPGRTKLAESYNEQFF.

Here the CDR3 reads CASSVPSWVRKNEQFF. CDR3 DNA: TGTGCCAGCAGCGTACCCTCGTGGGTTCGAAAGAATGAGCAGTTCTTC. The rearrangement joins TRBV5-5 to TRBJ2-1; D is uncertain. The germline V gene has CDR1 SGHKS and CDR2 YYEKEE (reference sequence). V was clipped by 4 bases and J by 7 bases, with 21 bases between them. The CDR3 length is 16 residues.

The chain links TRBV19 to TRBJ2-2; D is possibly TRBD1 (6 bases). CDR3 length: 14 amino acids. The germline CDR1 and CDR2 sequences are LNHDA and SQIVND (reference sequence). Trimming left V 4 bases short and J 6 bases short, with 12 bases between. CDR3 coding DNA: TGTGCCAGTAGTACGAAACAGGGTGCCGGGGAGCTGTTTTTT. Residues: CASSTKQGAGELFF.